These 20 T cell receptor beta chains came from one sample sequenced in a study of monozygotic twins with cystic fibrosis. Profiling relied on immunoSEQ multiplex PCR, and the TCRdb table lists in-frame clones only, not all of them. Of 30,000 or so clones listed, more than 55% are singletons. The sequencing input was blood. These TCRs come from a girl between 5 and 17 years old with cystic fibrosis.

This sequence joins TRBV5-6 and TRBJ2-1; 7 nucleotides align to TRBD2. The CDR3 sequence is 16 residues long. V trimming: 0 bases; J trimming: 7 bases; junction bases outside the gene matches: 10. Germline V CDR1 and CDR2: SGHDT, YYEEEE. CDR3 in DNA: TGTGCCAGCAGCTTGGTGTCGCCAGCGGGATGGAATGAGCAGTTCTTC. Protein product: CASSLVSPAGWNEQFF.

The chain combines TRBV29-1 with TRBJ2-7, with D maybe TRBD2 (6 bases). V was shortened by 4 bases and J by 6 bases, with 19 bases between the two germline ends. This CDR3 contains 14 residues. Germline V lookup: CDR1 SQVTM, CDR2 ANQGSEA. CDR3 nucleotides: TGCAGCGTTGGGCAGAGACTAGGTCCGTCCGAGCAGTACTTC. Encoded protein: CSVGQRLGPSEQYF.

This sequence joins TRBV7-9 and TRBJ1-3; 7 bases agree with TRBD1. Germline assignment: CDR1 SEHNR and CDR2 FQNEAQ (reference sequence). Unmatched junction bases numbered 4, after V lost 3 bases and J lost 14 bases. This CDR3 has 11 residues. The CDR3 DNA is TGTGCCAGCAGCTTGGGGACAGACTTATATTTT. Amino acid sequence: CASSLGTDLYF.

This chain connects TRBV4-1 to TRBJ2-1, with unresolved D. This CDR3 region has 16 residues. Between the trimmed V and J ends, which lost 3 bases and 2 bases, there was a span of 14 bases. Per the germline V gene, CDR1 is MGHRA and CDR2 is YSYEKL. CDR3 nucleotides: TGCGCCAGCAGCCAGTTGGGCAGGAACACCTACAATGAGCAGTTCTTC. As protein: CASSQLGRNTYNEQFF.

This chain links TRBV7-8 with TRBJ2-7, with D perhaps TRBD1 or TRBD2 (5 bases each). Trimming stripped 2 bases from V and 0 bases from J, with 14 bases between. Germline loops: CDR1 SGHVS, CDR2 FQNEAQ. The CDR3 extends over 16 amino acids. CDR3 loop: CASSLRPGTLSYEQYF. The CDR3 DNA is TGTGCCAGCAGCTTAAGGCCGGGGACCCTCTCCTACGAGCAGTACTTC.

This chain connects TRBV6-5 to TRBJ2-6, with D unclear. This CDR3 has 16 residues. Germline V gene lookup returns CDR1 MNHEY and CDR2 SVGAGI. The V and J ends lost 0 bases and 1 base respectively, with 7 bases between them. Here the CDR3 DNA reads TGTGCCAGCAGTTACTCGGTAGGGTCTGGGGCCAACGTCCTGACTTTC. It encodes CASSYSVGSGANVLTF.

V and J are TRBV4-3 and TRBJ2-7; no firm D call. The length of the CDR3 is 15 residues. Per the germline V gene, CDR1 is LGHNA and CDR2 is YSLEER. V was pared by 1 base and J by 0 bases, with 10 bases between. As DNA, the CDR3 is TGCGCCAGCAGCCAAGCCGCAGGATACTCCTACGAGCAGTACTTC. It yields the protein CASSQAAGYSYEQYF.

The chain employs TRBV4-2 and TRBJ1-5; D gene uncertain. V lost 1 base to trimming and J lost 5 bases, with 6 bases between them. The CDR3 covers 13 residues. The germline V gene encodes CDR1 LGHNA and CDR2 YNFKEQ. CDR3 bases: TGTGCCAGCAGCCAAGCACCAGATCAGCCCCAGCATTTT. This gives the protein CASSQAPDQPQHF.

The chain employs TRBV6-5 and TRBJ2-7; 9 positions agree with TRBD2. In germline, CDR1 is MNHEY, CDR2 SVGAGI. The CDR3 contains 14 residues. The ends lost 4 bases at V and 6 bases at J; junction bases unmatched: 7. CDR3 bases: TGTGCCAGCAGTTTGAAGCGGGAGGTTGCCGAGCAGTACTTC. Residues: CASSLKREVAEQYF.

The V and J genes are TRBV10-1 and TRBJ2-1; no clear D. This CDR3 contains 11 residues. Trimming removed 3 bases at V and 15 bases at J, with 12 bases between. CDR1 WNHNN and CDR2 SYGVQD come from the germline V gene (reference sequence). The DNA for the CDR3 is TGCGCCAGCAGTGATGCCGGGTCAACGTTCTTC. Protein sequence: CASSDAGSTFF.

J is TRBJ2-2 and V is TRBV7-2; 8 bases line up with TRBD2. Trimming cost V 5 bases and J 1 base; bases outside gene matches: 3. Germline CDR1 and CDR2: SGHTA and FQGNSA. The CDR3 spans 15 residues. CDR3 loop: CASSREGLNTGELFF. For the CDR3, the DNA is TGTGCCAGCAGCCGGGAGGGGCTGAACACCGGGGAGCTGTTTTTT.

There are a few counts of this clone. The genes are TRBV27 and TRBJ1-2; D gene ambiguous. The CDR3 covers 14 residues. Germline loops: CDR1 MNHEY, CDR2 SMNVEV (reference sequence). V was trimmed by 6 bases and J by 8 bases, leaving 19 bases between them. CDR3: CASRLRPRDGGYTF. In DNA, the CDR3 is TGTGCCAGCAGGCTGAGGCCTCGGGATGGAGGCTACACCTTC.

The chain employs TRBV14 and TRBJ2-2; TRBD2 matches 14 bases. The CDR3 has 16 residues. Looked up from germline, CDR1 is SGHDN and CDR2 is FVKESK. The V and J ends lost 5 bases and 7 bases, in that order; junction bases with no gene match: 6. Written as DNA, the CDR3 is TGTGCCAGCAGCTCGGGACTAGCGGGAGAGATCGGGGAGCTGTTTTTT. Its translation is CASSSGLAGEIGELFF.

The chain combines TRBV7-9 with TRBJ1-5; 8 positions agree with TRBD1. V lost 5 bases to trimming and J lost 2 bases; unmatched junction nucleotides: 2. The CDR3 covers 14 residues. The V gene's germline CDR1 is SEHNR and CDR2 FQNEAQ (reference sequence). CDR3 protein: CASSPGQGNQPQHF. The CDR3, as DNA: TGTGCCAGCAGCCCGGGACAGGGCAATCAGCCCCAGCATTTT. Full variable domain (outside the CDR3, taken from reference TRBV7-9 and TRBJ1-5): DTGVSQNPRHKITKRGQNVTFRCDPISEHNRLYWYRQTLGQGPEFLTYFQNEAQLEKSRLLSDRFSAERPKGSFSTLEIQRTEQGDSAMYLCASSPGQGNQPQHFGDGTRLSIL.

In this sample, this clone turned up a few times. The chain couples TRBV30 to TRBJ1-5; weak D call: TRBD1 (6 bases). The CDR3 has 13 residues. Looked up from germline, CDR1 is GTSNPN and CDR2 is SVGIG (reference sequence). V dropped 3 bases and J dropped 5 bases, with 11 bases sitting between them. CDR3 bases: TGTGCCTGGAGCCCGGACAGTTATCAGCCCCAGCATTTT. Translation: CAWSPDSYQPQHF.

This clone occurred once. The chain combines TRBV18 with TRBJ2-1, with D possibly TRBD2 on 5 matching bases. Between the trimmed V and J ends, which lost 6 bases and 7 bases, there was a span of 19 bases. The germline V gene encodes CDR1 KGHSH and CDR2 LQKENI. This CDR3 region has 15 residues. In DNA, the CDR3 is TGTGCCAGCTCCCAAGGCTACGGGGAGTATAATGAGCAGTTCTTC. Translating gives CASSQGYGEYNEQFF. Complete variable domain (other parts from reference TRBV18 and TRBJ2-1): NAGVMQNPRHLVRRRGQEARLRCSPMKGHSHVYWYRQLPEEGLKFMVYLQKENIIDESGMPKERFSAEFPKEGPSILRIQQVVRGDSAAYFCASSQGYGEYNEQFFGPGTRLTVL.

V is TRBV29-1 and J is TRBJ1-1; D is perhaps TRBD1 (6 bases). The CDR3 is 14 residues long. V lost 2 bases and J lost 1, with 11 bases in between. Germline V lookup: CDR1 SQVTM, CDR2 ANQGSEA. The DNA of the CDR3 is TGCAGCGTTGAATCCAAGACAGGGAACACTGAAGCTTTCTTT. Encoded protein: CSVESKTGNTEAFF.

The chain links TRBV11-2 to TRBJ1-1, with D tentatively TRBD1 (5 bases). The CDR3 extends over 15 amino acids. Trimming removed 4 bases from V and 1 base from J, with 13 bases in between. The germline CDR1 and CDR2 sequences are SGHAT and FQNNGV. CDR3 sequence: CASSSYRFPNTEAFF. The CDR3 DNA sequence: TGTGCCAGCAGCTCGTACAGGTTCCCGAACACTGAAGCTTTCTTT. Supplemented by reference TRBV11-2 and TRBJ1-1, the full variable domain reads EAGVAQSPRYKIIEKRQSVAFWCNPISGHATLYWYQQILGQGPKLLIQFQNNGVVDDSQLPKDRFSAERLKGVDSTLKIQPAKLEDSAVYLCASSSYRFPNTEAFFGQGTRLTVV.

The chain joins TRBV6-5 to TRBJ2-5; weak D call: TRBD1 (5 bases). Germline V gives CDR1 MNHEY, CDR2 SVGAGI. V was cut by 0 bases and J by 5 bases, with 10 bases left in between. The CDR3 loop spans 14 amino acids. CDR3: CASSYSSRAETQYF. CDR3 sequence (DNA): TGTGCCAGCAGTTACTCGTCCAGGGCCGAGACCCAGTACTTC.

Only a few counts were recorded for this clone. The gene calls are TRBV5-4 and TRBJ2-7; tentative D call: TRBD2 (6 bases). Trimming removed 4 bases at V and 0 bases at J, with 20 bases between. CDR1 and CDR2 (germline): SGHNT, YYREEE (reference sequence). The CDR3 runs to 17 residues. CDR3 residues: CASSRGTGGDGSYEQYV. The DNA for the CDR3 is TGTGCCAGCAGCCGCGGGACCGGGGGAGACGGCTCCTACGAGCAGTACGTC.